This T cell receptor (beta chain) was captured in a study of neurological immune-mediated disorders. The cDNA was synthesized by means of template-switch 5'RACE, which was carried out with 10-nucleotide random UMIs. TCRdb ran MiXCR on the 5' RACE reads and lists one entry per CDR3 protein. This table has more than 50,000 distinct CDR3 sequences, less than 4% appearing once. The V segment lost 6 bases and the J segment 1 base; nucleotides outside the gene matches: 3. Germline loops: CDR1 SNHLY, CDR2 FYNNEI. The CDR3 loop spans 14 amino acids. Study outcomes and limitations: Expansion of TCR clones was greatest in HTLV-1-associated myelopathy and smallest in multiple sclerosis, where it fell below that of healthy controls.

This clonotype was counted ten times or more. What it binds is not known. V is TRBV2 and J is TRBJ2-1; 7 bases agree with TRBD1. This TCR was sampled from a man younger than 45 with multiple sclerosis. The sequencing input was PBMCs. The CDR3 sequence is CASSPGQSYNEQFF. CDR3 nucleotide sequence: TGTGCCAGCAGCCCGGGACAGTCCTACAATGAGCAGTTCTTC.